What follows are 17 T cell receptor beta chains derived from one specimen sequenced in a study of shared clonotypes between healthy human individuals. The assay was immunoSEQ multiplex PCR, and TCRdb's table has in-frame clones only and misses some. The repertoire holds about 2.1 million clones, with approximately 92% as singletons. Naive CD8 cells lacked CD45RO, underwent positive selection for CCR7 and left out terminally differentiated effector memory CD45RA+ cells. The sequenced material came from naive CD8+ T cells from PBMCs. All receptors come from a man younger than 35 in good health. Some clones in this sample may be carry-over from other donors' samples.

CDR3 sequence (DNA): TGTGCCAGCCAGCGGGACAGGGGCTCCTACGAGCAGTACTTC. Its translation is CASQRDRGSYEQYF. This rearrangement joins TRBV11-2 to TRBJ2-7, with TRBD1 matching over 10 bases. V trimming: 8 bases; J trimming: 0 bases; junction bases outside the gene matches: 4. The CDR3 is 14 amino acids. Germline CDR1 is SGHAT and CDR2 is FQNNGV.

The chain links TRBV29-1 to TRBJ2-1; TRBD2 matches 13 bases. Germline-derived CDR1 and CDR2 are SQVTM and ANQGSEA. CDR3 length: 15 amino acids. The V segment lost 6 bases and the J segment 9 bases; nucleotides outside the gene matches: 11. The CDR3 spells CSVPLGLAGRSEQFF. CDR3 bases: TGCAGCGTCCCCCTGGGACTAGCGGGAAGATCTGAGCAGTTCTTC.

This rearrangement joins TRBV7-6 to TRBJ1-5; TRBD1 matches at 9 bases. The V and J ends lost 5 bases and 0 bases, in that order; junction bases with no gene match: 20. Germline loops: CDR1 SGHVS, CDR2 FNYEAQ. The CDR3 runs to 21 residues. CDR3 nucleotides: TGTGCCAGCAGCCCGGGACAGGGACCTACCAATTATAAGTATAGCAATCAGCCCCAGCATTTT. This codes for CASSPGQGPTNYKYSNQPQHF. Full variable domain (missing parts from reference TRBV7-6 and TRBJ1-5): GAGVSQSPRYKVTKRGQDVALRCDPISGHVSLYWYRQALGQGPEFLTYFNYEAQQDKSGLPNDRFSAERPEGSISTLTIQRTEQRDSAMYRCASSPGQGPTNYKYSNQPQHFGDGTRLSIL.

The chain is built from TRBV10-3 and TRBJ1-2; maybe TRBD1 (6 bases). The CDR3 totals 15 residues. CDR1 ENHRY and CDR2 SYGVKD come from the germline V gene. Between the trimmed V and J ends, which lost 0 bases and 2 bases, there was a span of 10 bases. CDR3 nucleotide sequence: TGTGCCATCAGTGAGTCGCAGGGGTGGAACTATGGCTACACCTTC. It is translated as CAISESQGWNYGYTF.

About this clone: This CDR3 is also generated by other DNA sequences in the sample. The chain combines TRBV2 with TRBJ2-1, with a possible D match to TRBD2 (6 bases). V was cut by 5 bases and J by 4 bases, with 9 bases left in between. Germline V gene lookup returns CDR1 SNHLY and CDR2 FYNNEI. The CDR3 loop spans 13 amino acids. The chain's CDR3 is CASSRGGYNEQFF. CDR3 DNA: TGTGCCAGCAGTCGGGGAGGATACAATGAGCAGTTCTTC.

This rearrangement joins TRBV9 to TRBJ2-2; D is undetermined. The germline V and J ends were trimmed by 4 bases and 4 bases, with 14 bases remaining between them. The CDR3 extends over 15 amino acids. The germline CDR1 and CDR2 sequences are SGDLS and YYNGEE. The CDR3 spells CASSSIGLFTGELFF. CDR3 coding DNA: TGTGCCAGCAGCTCAATCGGGCTCTTCACCGGGGAGCTGTTTTTT.

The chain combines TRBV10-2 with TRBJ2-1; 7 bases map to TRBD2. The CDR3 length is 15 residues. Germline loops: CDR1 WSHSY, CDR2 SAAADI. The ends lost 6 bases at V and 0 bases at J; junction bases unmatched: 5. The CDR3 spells CASSLTSSSYNEQFF. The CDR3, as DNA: TGCGCCAGCAGCTTGACTAGCAGCTCCTACAATGAGCAGTTCTTC.

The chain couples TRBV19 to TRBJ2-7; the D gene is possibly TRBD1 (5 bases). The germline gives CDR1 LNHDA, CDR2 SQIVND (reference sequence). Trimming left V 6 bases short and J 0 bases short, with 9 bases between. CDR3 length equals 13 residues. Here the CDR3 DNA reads TGTGCCAGTAGCAGGGTGAGCTCCTACGAGCAGTACTTC. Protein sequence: CASSRVSSYEQYF.

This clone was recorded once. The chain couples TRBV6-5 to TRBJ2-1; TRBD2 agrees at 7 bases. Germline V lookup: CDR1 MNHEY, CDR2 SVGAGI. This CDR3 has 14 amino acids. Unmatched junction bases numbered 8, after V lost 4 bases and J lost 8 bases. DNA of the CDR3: TGTGCCAGCAGTTTGGGCGGGAGTAGGCATGAGCAGTTCTTC. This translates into CASSLGGSRHEQFF.

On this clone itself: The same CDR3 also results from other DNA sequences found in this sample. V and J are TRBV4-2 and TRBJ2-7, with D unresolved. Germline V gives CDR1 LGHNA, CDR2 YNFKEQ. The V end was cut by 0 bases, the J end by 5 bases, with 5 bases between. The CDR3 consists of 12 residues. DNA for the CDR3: TGTGCCAGCAGCCAAGATCCGGACGAGCAGTACTTC. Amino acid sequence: CASSQDPDEQYF.

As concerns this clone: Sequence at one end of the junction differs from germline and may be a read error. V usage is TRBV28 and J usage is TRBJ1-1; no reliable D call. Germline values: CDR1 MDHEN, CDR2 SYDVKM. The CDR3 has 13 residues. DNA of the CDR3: TGTGCCAGCAGTGCCCCTTGGTCCCCTGATGCTTTCTTT. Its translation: CASSAPWSPDAFF.

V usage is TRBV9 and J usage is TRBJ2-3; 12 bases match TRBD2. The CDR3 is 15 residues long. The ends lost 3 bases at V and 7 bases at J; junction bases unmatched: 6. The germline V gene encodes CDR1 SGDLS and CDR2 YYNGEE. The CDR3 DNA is TGTGCCAGCAGCGAATCCGGGACTAGCGGGCATACGCAGTATTTT. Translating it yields CASSESGTSGHTQYF.

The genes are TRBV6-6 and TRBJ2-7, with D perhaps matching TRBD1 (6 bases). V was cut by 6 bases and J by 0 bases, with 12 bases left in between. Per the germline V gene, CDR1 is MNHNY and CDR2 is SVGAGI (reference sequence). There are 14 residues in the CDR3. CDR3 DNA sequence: TGTGCCAGCAGGCTTGACAGGACCTCCTACGAGCAGTACTTC. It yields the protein CASRLDRTSYEQYF.

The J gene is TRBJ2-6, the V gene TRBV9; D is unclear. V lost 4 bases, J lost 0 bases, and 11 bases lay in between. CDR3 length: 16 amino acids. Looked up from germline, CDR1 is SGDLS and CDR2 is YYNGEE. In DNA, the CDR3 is TGTGCCAGCAGCCCACTGGGGAACTCTGGGGCCAACGTCCTGACTTTC. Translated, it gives CASSPLGNSGANVLTF.

CDR3 sequence (DNA): TGTGCCAGCAGCGCCCAACCGGGACAGGGTTACGAGCAGTACTTC. This gives the protein CASSAQPGQGYEQYF. J is TRBJ2-7 and V is TRBV9; 9 positions match TRBD1. CDR1 and CDR2 (germline): SGDLS, YYNGEE. The CDR3 is 15 residues long. Trimming at V came to 3 bases and at J to 4 bases, leaving 8 bases not matched to a gene.

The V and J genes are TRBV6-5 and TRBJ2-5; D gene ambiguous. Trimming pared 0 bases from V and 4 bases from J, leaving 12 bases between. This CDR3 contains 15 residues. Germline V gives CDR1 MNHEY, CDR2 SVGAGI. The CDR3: CASSYSSPKGETQYF. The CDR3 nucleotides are TGTGCCAGCAGTTACTCGAGCCCGAAGGGAGAGACCCAGTACTTC.

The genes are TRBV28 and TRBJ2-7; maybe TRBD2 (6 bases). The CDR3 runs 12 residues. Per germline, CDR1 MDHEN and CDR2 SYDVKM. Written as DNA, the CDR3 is TGTGTCACCGGGCGGGACTCCTACGAGCAGTACTTC. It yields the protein CVTGRDSYEQYF.